This T cell receptor (beta chain) is from a study of T cells in Graves' hyperthyroidism and ophthalmopathy. For the study at large: Blood was drawn when the patient was first diagnosed and still untreated. Study-wide findings and caveats: Ophthalmopathy was told apart from stable hyperthyroidism by a 13 V-J model.

The CDR3 spans 14 residues. V lost 6 bases to trimming and J lost 1 base; unmatched junction nucleotides: 4. The germline gives CDR1 SQVTM, CDR2 ANQGSEA. It was RNA transcripts that yielded the amplified TCR beta CDR3 regions. With the HTBI primer set, the TCR CDR3 went through a first round of RT-PCR. TCRdb re-derived calls from the multiplex PCR reads in MiXCR, one entry per CDR3 protein. This table has about 360,000 distinct CDR3 sequences, approximately 19% appearing once. Hyperthyroidism of Graves' type that showed no ophthalmopathy progression within 18 months was stable. This clonotype appeared many times. Its antigen is undetermined.

The chain is built from TRBV29-1 and TRBJ2-2; 8 nucleotides match TRBD1. The receptor comes from a woman aged 18-29 years with Graves' hyperthyroidism. Sequencing input: blood. The CDR3 bases are TGCAGCGTCGGGACAGGAGGGAACACCGGGGAGCTGTTTTTT. Translation: CSVGTGGNTGELFF.